What follows are 19 T cell receptor beta chains derived from one specimen sequenced in a study of cytomegalovirus exposure and HLA in healthy donors. With 60 Vbeta and 13 Jbeta primers, the PCR was carried out. TCRdb's copy holds only in-frame clones and misses some; the assay was immunoSEQ multiplex PCR. This table has around 150,000 clones, roughly 83% appearing once. The sample consisted of PBMCs. These receptor sequences come from a middle-aged man in good health and CMV-seropositive.

The chain has TRBV25-1 and TRBJ2-5; tentative D call: TRBD2 (6 bases). V was shortened by 7 bases and J by 3 bases, with 12 bases between the two germline ends. The CDR3 sequence is 13 residues long. Germline CDR1 is MGHDK and CDR2 is SYGVNS. The CDR3 DNA sequence: TGTGCCAGCAACCGGGGGTACAAAGAGACCCAGTACTTC. Its protein is CASNRGYKETQYF.

The chain couples TRBV19 to TRBJ1-4; D uncertain. CDR1 and CDR2 from the germline V gene are LNHDA and SQIVND (reference sequence). The CDR3 extends over 15 amino acids. V was shortened by 7 bases and J by 0 bases, with 12 bases between the two germline ends. The CDR3 bases are TGTGCCAGTAAGCGGATGGCTGCAACTAATGAAAAACTGTTTTTT. The encoded protein is CASKRMAATNEKLFF.

V usage is TRBV7-6 and J usage is TRBJ1-4; 7 bases line up with TRBD1. The CDR3 loop spans 15 amino acids. CDR1 and CDR2 (germline): SGHVS, FNYEAQ. The ends lost 5 bases at V and 7 bases at J; junction bases unmatched: 10. CDR3 protein: CASSLRTGGGEKLFF. CDR3 coding DNA: TGTGCCAGCAGCCTCAGGACAGGTGGAGGTGAAAAACTGTTTTTT.

The rearrangement uses TRBV30 and TRBJ2-7; tentative D call: TRBD2 (6 bases). CDR3 length: 11 amino acids. The germline V gene encodes CDR1 GTSNPN and CDR2 SVGIG (reference sequence). Trimming cost V 3 bases and J 5 bases, with 8 bases left between them. CDR3 amino acids: CAWSAGHEQYF. The DNA of the CDR3 is TGTGCCTGGAGCGCGGGGCACGAGCAGTACTTC.

The chain couples TRBV7-9 to TRBJ2-3; 8 bases match TRBD1. CDR1 and CDR2 from the germline V gene are SEHNR and FQNEAQ (reference sequence). The CDR3 loop spans 17 amino acids. The ends lost 5 bases at V and 3 bases at J; junction bases unmatched: 13. The CDR3 DNA follows: TGTGCCAGCAGCCGAAAAGTCAGGACAGGGAATACAGATACGCAGTATTTT. Translating gives CASSRKVRTGNTDTQYF.

This rearrangement joins TRBV27 to TRBJ2-1; 13 bases line up with TRBD2. CDR1 MNHEY and CDR2 SMNVEV come from the germline V gene (reference sequence). Trimming removed 4 bases from V and 7 bases from J; junction bases left unmatched: 19. The CDR3 totals 20 residues. The CDR3 protein is CASSSFGLAGVRGERNEQFF. For the CDR3, the DNA is TGTGCCAGCAGTTCCTTCGGACTAGCGGGAGTCCGGGGAGAAAGGAATGAGCAGTTCTTC.

CDR3 amino acids: CASSPNRQLSTNEKLFF. For the CDR3, the DNA is TGTGCCAGCAGCCCGAACAGACAGCTCTCAACTAATGAAAAACTGTTTTTT. The rearrangement joins TRBV7-8 to TRBJ1-4, with a possible D match to TRBD1 (5 bases). The CDR3 is 17 amino acids. CDR1 SGHVS and CDR2 FQNEAQ come from the germline V gene. V shed 5 bases and J shed 0 bases, with 16 bases lying between them.

V usage is TRBV13 and J usage is TRBJ2-1; TRBD2 matches at 12 bases. Germline V lookup: CDR1 PRHDT, CDR2 FYEKMQ (reference sequence). The CDR3 sequence is 15 residues long. V was clipped by 5 bases and J by 2 bases; unmatched bases: 1. The CDR3 DNA reads TGTGCCAGCAGCCGGACTAGCGGGACCTACAATGAGCAGTTCTTC. This translates into CASSRTSGTYNEQFF.

V usage is TRBV5-1 and J usage is TRBJ1-2; perhaps TRBD1 as D (6 bases). V lost 0 bases and J 3 bases, leaving 12 bases between the germline ends. There are 15 residues in the CDR3. Germline CDR1 is SGHRS and CDR2 is YFSETQ. CDR3: CASSLVAGADYGYTF. The CDR3 bases are TGCGCCAGCAGCTTGGTGGCAGGGGCGGACTATGGCTACACCTTC.

V is TRBV25-1 and J is TRBJ1-1; maybe TRBD1 (5 bases). This CDR3 spans 16 amino acids. Germline V gives CDR1 MGHDK, CDR2 SYGVNS. With 4 bases removed from V and 0 bases from J, the gap between germline ends came to 15 bases. CDR3 nucleotide sequence: TGTGCCAGCAGTGGGCAGGGTTCGCCTATGAACACTGAAGCTTTCTTT. Residues: CASSGQGSPMNTEAFF.

The chain carries TRBV2 and TRBJ2-7, with D uncertain. V gave up 7 bases and J gave up 1 base, with 14 bases separating them. The germline V gene encodes CDR1 SNHLY and CDR2 FYNNEI. The CDR3 loop spans 14 amino acids. CDR3 protein: CASTPGRQSYEQYF. The DNA for the CDR3 is TGTGCCAGCACCCCTGGTAGACAATCCTACGAGCAGTACTTC.

The J gene is TRBJ2-7, the V gene TRBV9, with 7 bases matching TRBD1. The germline V gene has CDR1 SGDLS and CDR2 YYNGEE. Losses at the gene ends were 2 bases for V and 0 bases for J; bases not matched to a gene: 5. CDR3 length: 15 amino acids. This chain's CDR3 is CASSVTGTASYEQYF. The DNA of the CDR3 is TGTGCCAGCAGCGTTACCGGGACAGCCTCCTACGAGCAGTACTTC.

The chain carries TRBV18 and TRBJ1-5, with D possibly being TRBD1 (5 bases). The CDR3 length is 15 residues. The V end was cut by 5 bases, the J end by 0 bases, with 11 bases between. CDR1 KGHSH and CDR2 LQKENI come from the germline V gene. DNA for the CDR3: TGTGCCAGCTCAGAGACAGCTTATAGCAATCAGCCCCAGCATTTT. The encoded protein is CASSETAYSNQPQHF.

CDR3 bases: TGTGCCAGAAGCTTGGGAGCAGGCATGAACACTGAAGCTTTCTTT. As protein: CARSLGAGMNTEAFF. The V and J genes are TRBV5-3 and TRBJ1-1; D unresolved. TRBV5-3 is classed as an ORF, of uncertain function. This CDR3 spans 15 amino acids. V was cut by 0 bases and J by 0 bases, with 9 bases left in between.

This chain joins TRBV18 and TRBJ2-3; weak D call: TRBD2 (5 bases). CDR1 is KGHSH and CDR2 is LQKENI in the germline V gene. Trimming pared 1 base from V and 4 bases from J, leaving 18 bases between. The length of the CDR3 is 17 residues. The CDR3 sequence is CASSPQGYRLLADTQYF. CDR3 bases: TGTGCCAGCTCACCACAAGGTTATAGACTACTCGCAGATACGCAGTATTTT.

This clone was counted once. The genes are TRBV4-1 and TRBJ2-1, with 7 positions matching TRBD2. V lost 2 bases and J lost 0; bases outside the gene matches: 13. CDR1 MGHRA and CDR2 YSYEKL come from the germline V gene. The CDR3 has 19 residues. The CDR3 coding sequence is TGCGCCAGCAGCCAAAGATCCCTAAGCGGGATTAGCTCCTACAATGAGCAGTTCTTC. It yields the protein CASSQRSLSGISSYNEQFF.

V and J are TRBV18 and TRBJ1-3; 9 bases match TRBD1. The CDR3 sequence is 16 residues long. Trimming removed 3 bases from V and 4 bases from J; junction bases left unmatched: 7. In germline, CDR1 is KGHSH, CDR2 LQKENI. In DNA, the CDR3 is TGTGCCAGCTCACCTTCACCGACAGGGGGAGGAAACACCATATATTTT. The encoded protein is CASSPSPTGGGNTIYF.

The rearrangement uses TRBV15 and TRBJ2-3; 7 bases are a match to TRBD2. The CDR3 is made up of 17 amino acids. Germline lookup yields CDR1 LNHNV and CDR2 YYDKDF (reference sequence). The J segment lost 0 bases and the V segment lost 1 base, leaving 7 bases of the junction unmatched. In DNA form, the CDR3 reads TGTGCCACCAGCAGAGGTCACAGCGGGGTTAGCACAGATACGCAGTATTTT. Translating it yields CATSRGHSGVSTDTQYF.

This chain connects TRBV7-9 to TRBJ1-1; D may be TRBD1 (5 bases). Deletions cut 5 bases from V and 4 bases from J, with 17 bases between. The CDR3 is made up of 15 amino acids. Germline CDR1 and CDR2: SEHNR and FQNEAQ (reference sequence). The CDR3 DNA reads as TGTGCCAGCAGCACGCCCTATAAGGGGTTCACTGAAGCTTTCTTT. It is translated as CASSTPYKGFTEAFF.